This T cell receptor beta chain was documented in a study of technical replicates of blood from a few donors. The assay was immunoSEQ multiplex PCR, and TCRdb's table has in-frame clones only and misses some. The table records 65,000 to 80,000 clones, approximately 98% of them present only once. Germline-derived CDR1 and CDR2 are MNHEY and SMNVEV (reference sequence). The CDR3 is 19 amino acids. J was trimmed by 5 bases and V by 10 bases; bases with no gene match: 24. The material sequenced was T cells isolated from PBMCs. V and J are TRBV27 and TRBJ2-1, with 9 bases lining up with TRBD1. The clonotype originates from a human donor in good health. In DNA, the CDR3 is TGTGCCACCAAGAGTGGACAGGGGACAGGGCGGGGCTCGGACAATGAGCAGTTCTTC. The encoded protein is CATKSGQGTGRGSDNEQFF.